Sequencing of this T cell receptor (beta chain) was carried out in a study of vaccination and CD4 T cells after COVID-19. Cultured CD4+ T-cell DNA underwent Oncomine TCR Beta short-read sequencing. TCRdb re-called the PCR reads through MiXCR, storing one row per CDR3 protein. The repertoire consists of about 22,000 distinct CDR3 sequences, with under 80% occurring once and the leading ten covering approximately 22%. Treatment defined: roughly 10-day PBMC culture with coronavirus spike peptide pools or control peptides (ViraFEST assay). Using peptide pools, antigen-specific T cells were expanded in ViraFEST before TCRs were sequenced. Fresh IL-2 medium replaced half the culture medium on days 3 and 7. As regards this clonotype: Its antigen is not known.

Sequences were derived from CD4+ T cells from blood, cultured in vitro, sampled before SARS-CoV-2 vaccination. The source of this sequence is a human donor who received a COVID-19 vaccine.

CDR3: CATQGERGDQPQHF. CDR3 DNA: TGTGCCACCCAAGGGGAGCGGGGTGATCAGCCCCAGCATTTT. The rearrangement joins TRBV24-1 to TRBJ1-5; tentative D call: TRBD1 (5 bases). The CDR3 is 14 amino acids. Germline values: CDR1 KGHDR, CDR2 SFDVKD. V lost 9 bases and J 5 bases, leaving 16 bases between the germline ends.